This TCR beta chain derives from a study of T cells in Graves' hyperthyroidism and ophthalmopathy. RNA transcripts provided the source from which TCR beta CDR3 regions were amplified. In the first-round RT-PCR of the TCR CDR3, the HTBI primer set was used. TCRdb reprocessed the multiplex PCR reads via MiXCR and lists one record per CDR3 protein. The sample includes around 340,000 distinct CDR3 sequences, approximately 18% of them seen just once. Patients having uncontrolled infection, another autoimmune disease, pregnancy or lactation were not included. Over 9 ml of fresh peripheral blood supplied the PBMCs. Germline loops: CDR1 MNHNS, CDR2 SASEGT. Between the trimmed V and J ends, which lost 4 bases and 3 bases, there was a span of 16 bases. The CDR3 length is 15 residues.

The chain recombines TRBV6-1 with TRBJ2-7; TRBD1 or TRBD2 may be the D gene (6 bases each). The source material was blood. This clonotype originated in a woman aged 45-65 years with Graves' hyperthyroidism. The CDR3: CASSAGGAGSYEQYF. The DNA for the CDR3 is TGTGCCAGCAGTGCTGGGGGCGCGGGGAGCTACGAGCAGTACTTC.